This T cell receptor (beta chain) was recovered during a study of blood T cells in healthy people across ages. Study findings and constraints: Both naive CD4+ cell counts and diversity were greater in long-lived donors than in aged donors.

Healthy Caucasian individuals from Russia aged 6 to 90 were enrolled as donors. A minimum of 7 million PBMCs was isolated per sample. Total RNA amounts of at least 5.5 micrograms were extracted per sample. Ten or more counts support this clonotype. The antigen remains undetermined. The CDR3 runs to 17 residues. Losses at the gene ends were 6 bases for V and 0 bases for J; bases not matched to a gene: 11. Per the germline V gene, CDR1 is SQVTM and CDR2 is ANQGSEA. Using a J-beta primer mix together with a sample-barcoded 5' primer, a second PCR was run for roughly 6 to 12 cycles. TCRdb used MiXCR to reprocess the 5' RACE reads, holding one entry per CDR3 protein. The sample holds some 1.7 million distinct CDR3 sequences, approximately 30% seen once.

This TCR was recovered from a woman in her twenties or thirties in good health. The chain couples TRBV29-1 to TRBJ2-1; 10 bases fit TRBD2. Sequencing used blood. The CDR3 DNA reads TGCAGCGTGGTGGCTAGCGGGGGTGTTAGCTCCTACAATGAGCAGTTCTTC. The encoded protein is CSVVASGGVSSYNEQFF.